The rows below give T cell receptor beta chains drawn from one sample of a study of blood T cell repertoires in COVID-19. Repertoires were generated with immunoSEQ multiplex PCR, while TCRdb's copy carries only in-frame clones and drops some. The sample records a few hundred thousand clones, 90% being singletons. Material: PBMCs or T cells enriched from blood (not recorded which). These receptors originate from a woman between 18 and 29 years old with acute COVID-19. Each CDR3 is given with its conserved first and last residue. D genes are given only for firm matches. Expanded clones get a size class; other rows say once, few or many, or leave the size out.

TGTGCCAGCAGAGGACAGGAAGCTTTCTTT CASRGQEAFF . . TRBJ1-1 TRBV2 10
TGTGCCAGCAGCGCAGGGCGAGAAACTGAAGCTTTCTTT CASSAGRETEAFF . . TRBJ1-1 TRBV28 13
TGTGCCAGTAGTATAGCACCGGACAGGTCGCCCCAGCATTTT CASSIAPDRSPQHF TRBD1 few TRBJ1-5 TRBV19 14
TGTGCCAGCAGCAGAGGGCGAGGAGATACGCAGTATTTT CASSRGRGDTQYF . . TRBJ2-3 TRBV28 13
TGTGCCAGCAGCCAAGATAGGGCAGGGGGCGGCTATGGCTACACCTTC CASSQDRAGGGYGYTF TRBD1 . TRBJ1-2 TRBV3-1/TRBV3-2 16
TGTGCCAGCAGACCCGGGGGAGTGGGGGAGCAGTTCTTC CASRPGGVGEQFF . . TRBJ2-1 TRBV13 13
TGTGCCAGCAGCTTAGCCCGAGGTGAGCAGTTCTTC CASSLARGEQFF . . TRBJ2-1 TRBV7-9 12
TGTGCCAGCTCACCGTTTGGGGGGAGCTCCTACAATGAGCAGTTCTTC CASSPFGGSSYNEQFF . once TRBJ2-1 TRBV18 16
TGTGCCAGCCCGAAGGAGCCGCGTGGTCAGCCCCAGCATTTT CASPKEPRGQPQHF . . TRBJ1-5 TRBV9 14
TGTGCCAGCTCCAATGAGGGAGAGACCCAGTACTTC CASSNEGETQYF . . TRBJ2-5 TRBV18 12